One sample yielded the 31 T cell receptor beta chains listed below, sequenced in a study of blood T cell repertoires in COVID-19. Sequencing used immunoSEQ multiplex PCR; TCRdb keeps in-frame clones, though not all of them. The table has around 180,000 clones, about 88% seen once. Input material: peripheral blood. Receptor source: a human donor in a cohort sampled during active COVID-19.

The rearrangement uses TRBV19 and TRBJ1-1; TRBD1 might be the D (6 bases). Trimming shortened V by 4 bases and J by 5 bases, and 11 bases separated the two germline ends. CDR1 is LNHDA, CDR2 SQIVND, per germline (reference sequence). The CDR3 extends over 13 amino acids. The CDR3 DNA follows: TGTGCCAGTAGTAAGGGAAGGGGGACTGAAGCTTTCTTT. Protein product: CASSKGRGTEAFF.

Here the CDR3 DNA reads TGTGCCACCAGCAGCACTACAGGGGGCGCGACTAGTAGGGTCCAAGAGACCCAGTACTTC. It is translated as CATSSTTGGATSRVQETQYF. The J gene is TRBJ2-5, the V gene TRBV15; 9 positions agree with TRBD1. V lost 3 bases, J lost 1 base, and 18 bases stayed unmatched. This CDR3 has 20 residues. Looked up from germline, CDR1 is LNHNV and CDR2 is YYDKDF (reference sequence).

The CDR3 DNA follows: TGTGCCACCAGTGATCCTAGACCGGGGGAGACCCAGTACTTC. Encoded protein: CATSDPRPGETQYF. The chain joins TRBV24-1 to TRBJ2-5, with D possibly being TRBD2 (5 bases). The V end lost 3 bases, the J end lost 5 bases, and 12 bases lay between the germline ends. The CDR3 has 14 amino acids. The germline V gene has CDR1 KGHDR and CDR2 SFDVKD.

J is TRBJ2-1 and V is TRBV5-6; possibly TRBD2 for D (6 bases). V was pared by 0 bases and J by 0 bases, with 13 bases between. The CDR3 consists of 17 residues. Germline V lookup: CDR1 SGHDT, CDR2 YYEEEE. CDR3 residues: CASSLGTAGVSYNEQFF. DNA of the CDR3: TGTGCCAGCAGCTTGGGTACAGCGGGCGTCTCCTACAATGAGCAGTTCTTC.

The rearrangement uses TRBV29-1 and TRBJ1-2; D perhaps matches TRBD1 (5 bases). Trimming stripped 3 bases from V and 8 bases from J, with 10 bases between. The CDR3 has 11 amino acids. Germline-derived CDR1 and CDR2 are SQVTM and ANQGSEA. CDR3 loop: CSVDRGAGYTF. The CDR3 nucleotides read TGCAGCGTTGATAGGGGTGCCGGCTACACCTTC. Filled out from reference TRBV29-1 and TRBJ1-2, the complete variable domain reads SAVISQKPSRDICQRGTSLTIQCQVDSQVTMMFWYRQQPGQSLTLIATANQGSEATYESGFVIDKFPISRPNLTFSTLTVSNMSPEDSSIYLCSVDRGAGYTFGSGTRLTVV.

Here the CDR3 DNA reads TGCGCCAGCAGCCAAGCAAATGTCGGACAGGGGACCGCTTTCTTT. Amino acid sequence: CASSQANVGQGTAFF. The chain couples TRBV4-1 to TRBJ1-1; 9 bases agree with TRBD1. The CDR3 runs to 15 residues. Trimming at V came to 1 base and at J to 11 bases, leaving 11 bases not matched to a gene. Germline CDR1 is MGHRA and CDR2 is YSYEKL.

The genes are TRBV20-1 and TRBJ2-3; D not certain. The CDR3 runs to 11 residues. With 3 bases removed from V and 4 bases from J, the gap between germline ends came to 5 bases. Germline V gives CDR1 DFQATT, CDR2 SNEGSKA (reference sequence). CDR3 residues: CSASFADTQYF. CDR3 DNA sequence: TGCAGTGCTAGCTTTGCAGATACGCAGTATTTT.

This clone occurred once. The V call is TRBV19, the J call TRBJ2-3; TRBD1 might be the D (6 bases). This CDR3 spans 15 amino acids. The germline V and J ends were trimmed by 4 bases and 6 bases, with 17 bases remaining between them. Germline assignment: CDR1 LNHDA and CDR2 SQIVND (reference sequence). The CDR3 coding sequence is TGTGCCAGTAGTACCCGCAGAGGGCAGGGGGATACGCAGTATTTT. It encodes CASSTRRGQGDTQYF.

CDR3 sequence: CASSEGWPAPDTQYF. DNA for the CDR3: TGTGCCAGCAGTGAAGGTTGGCCTGCCCCAGATACGCAGTATTTT. This chain joins TRBV2 and TRBJ2-3; D is unclear. The V end was cut by 1 base, the J end by 4 bases, with 12 bases between. Germline V CDR1 and CDR2: SNHLY, FYNNEI. The CDR3 is made up of 15 amino acids. Supplemented by reference TRBV2 and TRBJ2-3, the full variable domain reads EPEVTQTPSHQVTQMGQEVILRCVPISNHLYFYWYRQILGQKVEFLVSFYNNEISEKSEIFDDQFSVERPDGSNFTLKIRSTKLEDSAMYFCASSEGWPAPDTQYFGPGTRLTVL.

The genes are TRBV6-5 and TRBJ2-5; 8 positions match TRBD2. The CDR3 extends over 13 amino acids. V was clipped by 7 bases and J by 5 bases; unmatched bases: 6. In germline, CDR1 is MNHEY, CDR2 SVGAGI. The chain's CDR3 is CASKRGGRETQYF. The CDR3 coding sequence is TGTGCCAGCAAACGGGGGGGCCGCGAGACCCAGTACTTC.

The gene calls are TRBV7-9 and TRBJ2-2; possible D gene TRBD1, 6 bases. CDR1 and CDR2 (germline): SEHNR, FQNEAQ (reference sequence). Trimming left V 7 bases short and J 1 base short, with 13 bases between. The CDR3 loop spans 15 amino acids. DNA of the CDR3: TGTGCCAGCAAGACGGGACACGTGAACACCGGGGAGCTGTTTTTT. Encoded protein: CASKTGHVNTGELFF.

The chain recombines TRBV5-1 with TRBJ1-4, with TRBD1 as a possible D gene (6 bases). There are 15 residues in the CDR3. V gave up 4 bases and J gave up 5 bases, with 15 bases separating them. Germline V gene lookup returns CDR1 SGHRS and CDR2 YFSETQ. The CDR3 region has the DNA TGCGCCAGCAGCATCAGTGGGGACAAAAATGAAAAACTGTTTTTT. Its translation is CASSISGDKNEKLFF.

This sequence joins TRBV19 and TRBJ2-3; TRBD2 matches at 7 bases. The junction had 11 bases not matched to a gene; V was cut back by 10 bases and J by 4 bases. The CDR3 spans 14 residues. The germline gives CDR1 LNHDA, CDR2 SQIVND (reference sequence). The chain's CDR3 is CANPAGMSADTQYF. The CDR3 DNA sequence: TGTGCCAATCCAGCGGGGATGAGCGCAGATACGCAGTATTTT.

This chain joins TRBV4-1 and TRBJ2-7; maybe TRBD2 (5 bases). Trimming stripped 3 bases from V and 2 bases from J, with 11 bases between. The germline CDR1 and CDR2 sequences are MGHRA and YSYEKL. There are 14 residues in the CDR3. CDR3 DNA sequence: TGCGCCAGCAGCCAGACCGGGGTTGCCTACGAGCAGTACTTC. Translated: CASSQTGVAYEQYF.

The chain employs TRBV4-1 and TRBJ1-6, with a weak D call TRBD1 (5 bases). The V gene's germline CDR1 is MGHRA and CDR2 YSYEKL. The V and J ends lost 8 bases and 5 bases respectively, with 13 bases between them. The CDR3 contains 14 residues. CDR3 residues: CASGKGLDNSPLHF. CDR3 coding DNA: TGCGCCAGCGGGAAGGGGCTAGATAATTCACCCCTCCACTTT.

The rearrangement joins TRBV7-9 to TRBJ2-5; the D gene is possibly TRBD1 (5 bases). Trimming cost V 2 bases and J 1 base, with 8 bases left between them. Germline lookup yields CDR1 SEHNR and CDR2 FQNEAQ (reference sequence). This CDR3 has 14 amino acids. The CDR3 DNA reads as TGTGCCAGCAGCTTATCAGGGATCCAAGAGACCCAGTACTTC. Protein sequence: CASSLSGIQETQYF.

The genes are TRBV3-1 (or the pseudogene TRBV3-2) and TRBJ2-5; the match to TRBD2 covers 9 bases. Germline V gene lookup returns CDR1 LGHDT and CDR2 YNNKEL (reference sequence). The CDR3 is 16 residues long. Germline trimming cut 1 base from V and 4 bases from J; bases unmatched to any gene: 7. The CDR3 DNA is TGTGCCAGCAGCCAAGCATTGAGCGGGAGGCCAGAGACCCAGTACTTC. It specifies CASSQALSGRPETQYF.

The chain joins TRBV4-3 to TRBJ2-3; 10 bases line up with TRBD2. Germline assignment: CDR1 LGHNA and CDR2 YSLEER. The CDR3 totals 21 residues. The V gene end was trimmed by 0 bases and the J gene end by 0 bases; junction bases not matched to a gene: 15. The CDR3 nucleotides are TGCGCCAGCAGCCAAGATAGGCTAGCGGGAGTACGACGTTCTAGCACAGATACGCAGTATTTT. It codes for CASSQDRLAGVRRSSTDTQYF.

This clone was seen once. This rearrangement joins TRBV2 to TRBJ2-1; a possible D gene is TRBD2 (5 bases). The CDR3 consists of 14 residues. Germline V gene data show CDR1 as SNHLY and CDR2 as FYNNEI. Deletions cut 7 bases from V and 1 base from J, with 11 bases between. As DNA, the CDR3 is TGTGCCAGCAAACCGGGGAATTCCTACAATGAGCAGTTCTTC. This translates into CASKPGNSYNEQFF.

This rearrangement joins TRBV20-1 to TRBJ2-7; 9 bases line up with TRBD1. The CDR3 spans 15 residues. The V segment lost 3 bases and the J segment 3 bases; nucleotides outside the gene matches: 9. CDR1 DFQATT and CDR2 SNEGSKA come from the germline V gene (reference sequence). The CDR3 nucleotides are TGCAGTGCTAGTCAAGGACAGGGGTCTCACTACGAGCAGTACTTC. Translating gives CSASQGQGSHYEQYF.

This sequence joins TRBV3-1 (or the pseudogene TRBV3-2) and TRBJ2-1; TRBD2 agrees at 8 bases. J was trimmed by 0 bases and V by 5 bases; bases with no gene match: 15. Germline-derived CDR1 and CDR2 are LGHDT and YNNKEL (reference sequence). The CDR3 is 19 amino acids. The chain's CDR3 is CASSSGVAGNYSSYNEQFF. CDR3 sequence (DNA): TGTGCCAGCAGCTCCGGGGTAGCGGGGAACTATAGCTCCTACAATGAGCAGTTCTTC.

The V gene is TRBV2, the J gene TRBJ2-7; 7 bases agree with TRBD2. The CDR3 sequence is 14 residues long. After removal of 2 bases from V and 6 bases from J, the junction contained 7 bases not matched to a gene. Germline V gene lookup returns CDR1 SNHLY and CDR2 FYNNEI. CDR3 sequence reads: CASSERTRFSEQYF. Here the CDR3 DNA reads TGTGCCAGCAGTGAAAGGACTAGGTTTTCCGAGCAGTACTTC.

The DNA for the CDR3 is TGTGCCAGCAGTGACTCGCACGGTTCCTATGGCTACACCTTC. It translates to CASSDSHGSYGYTF. The chain employs TRBV6-4 and TRBJ1-2; no clear D gene. Trimming stripped 0 bases from V and 4 bases from J, with 9 bases between. Germline values: CDR1 MRHNA, CDR2 SNTAGT. CDR3 size: 14 residues.

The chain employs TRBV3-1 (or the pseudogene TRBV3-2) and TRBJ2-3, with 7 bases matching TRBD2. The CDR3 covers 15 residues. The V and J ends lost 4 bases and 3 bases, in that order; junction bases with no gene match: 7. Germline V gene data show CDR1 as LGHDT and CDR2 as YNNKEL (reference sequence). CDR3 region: CASSLRGGRTDTQYF. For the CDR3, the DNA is TGTGCCAGCAGCCTACGCGGCGGGAGAACAGATACGCAGTATTTT.

The chain's CDR3 is CASSARGKSSYNEQFF. The CDR3 DNA sequence: TGTGCCAGCAGTGCCAGGGGTAAGAGCTCCTACAATGAGCAGTTCTTC. The chain uses TRBV25-1 and TRBJ2-1; a possible D gene is TRBD1 (6 bases). Germline V gene data show CDR1 as MGHDK and CDR2 as SYGVNS. The CDR3 totals 16 residues. Trimming shortened V by 4 bases and J by 0 bases, and 13 bases separated the two germline ends.

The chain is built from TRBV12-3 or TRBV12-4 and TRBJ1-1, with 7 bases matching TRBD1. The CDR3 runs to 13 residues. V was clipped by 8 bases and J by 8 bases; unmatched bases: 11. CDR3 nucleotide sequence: TGTGCCAGCGGACATACAGGGGATGGCGAAGCTTTCTTT. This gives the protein CASGHTGDGEAFF.

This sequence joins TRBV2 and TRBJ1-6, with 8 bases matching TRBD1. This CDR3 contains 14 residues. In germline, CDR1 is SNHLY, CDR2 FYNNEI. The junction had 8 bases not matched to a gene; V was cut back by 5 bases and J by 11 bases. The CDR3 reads CASSNRDRGPPLHF. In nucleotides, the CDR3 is TGTGCCAGCAGTAACCGAGACAGGGGTCCACCCCTCCACTTT. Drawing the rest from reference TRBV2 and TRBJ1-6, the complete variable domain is EPEVTQTPSHQVTQMGQEVILRCVPISNHLYFYWYRQILGQKVEFLVSFYNNEISEKSEIFDDQFSVERPDGSNFTLKIRSTKLEDSAMYFCASSNRDRGPPLHFGNGTRLTVT.

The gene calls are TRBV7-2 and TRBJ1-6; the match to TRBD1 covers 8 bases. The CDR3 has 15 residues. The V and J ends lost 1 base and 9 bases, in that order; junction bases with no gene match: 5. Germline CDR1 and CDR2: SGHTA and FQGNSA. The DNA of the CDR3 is TGTGCCAGCAGCTTAGGACAGGGGAGAAGTTCACCCCTCCACTTT. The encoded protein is CASSLGQGRSSPLHF.

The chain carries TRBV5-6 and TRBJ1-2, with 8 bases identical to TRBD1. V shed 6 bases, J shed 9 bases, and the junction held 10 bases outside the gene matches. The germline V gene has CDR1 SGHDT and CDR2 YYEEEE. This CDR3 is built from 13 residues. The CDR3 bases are TGTGCCAGCACTGGACAGGGCGGTTTGAGCTACACCTTC. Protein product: CASTGQGGLSYTF. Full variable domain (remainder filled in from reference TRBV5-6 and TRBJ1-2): DAGVTQSPTHLIKTRGQQVTLRCSPKSGHDTVSWYQQALGQGPQFIFQYYEEEERQRGNFPDRFSGHQFPNYSSELNVNALLLGDSALYLCASTGQGGLSYTFGSGTRLTVV.

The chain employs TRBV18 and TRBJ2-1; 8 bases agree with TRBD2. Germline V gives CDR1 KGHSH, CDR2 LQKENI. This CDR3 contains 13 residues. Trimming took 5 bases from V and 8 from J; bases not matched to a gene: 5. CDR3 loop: CASSAGLADEQFF. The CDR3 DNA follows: TGTGCCAGCTCAGCCGGACTAGCCGATGAGCAGTTCTTC.

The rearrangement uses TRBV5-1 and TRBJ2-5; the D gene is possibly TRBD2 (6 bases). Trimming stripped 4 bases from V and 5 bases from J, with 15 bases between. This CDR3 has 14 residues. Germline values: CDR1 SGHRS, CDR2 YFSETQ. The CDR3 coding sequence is TGCGCCAGCAGCCACGGGACTGGGGGGGAGACCCAGTACTTC. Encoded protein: CASSHGTGGETQYF.